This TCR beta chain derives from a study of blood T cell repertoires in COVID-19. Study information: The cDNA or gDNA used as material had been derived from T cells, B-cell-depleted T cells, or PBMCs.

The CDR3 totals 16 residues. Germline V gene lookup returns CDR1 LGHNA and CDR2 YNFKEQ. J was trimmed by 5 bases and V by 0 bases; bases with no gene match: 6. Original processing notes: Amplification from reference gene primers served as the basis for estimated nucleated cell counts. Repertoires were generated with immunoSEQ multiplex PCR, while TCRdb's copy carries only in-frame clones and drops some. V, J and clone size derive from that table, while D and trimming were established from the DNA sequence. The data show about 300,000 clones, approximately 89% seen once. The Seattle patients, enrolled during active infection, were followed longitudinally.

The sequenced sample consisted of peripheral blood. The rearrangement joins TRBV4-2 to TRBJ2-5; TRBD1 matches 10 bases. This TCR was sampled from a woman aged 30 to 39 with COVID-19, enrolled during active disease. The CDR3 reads CASSQEGQGLRETQYF. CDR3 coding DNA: TGTGCCAGCAGCCAAGAGGGACAGGGGCTTAGGGAGACCCAGTACTTC.